Each of the 6 T cell receptor beta chains below was sequenced from the same sample in a study of T cell changes during pregnancy in multiple sclerosis. Assay used: immunoSEQ multiplex PCR; TCRdb lists only in-frame clones, some missing. The sample yields approximately 40,000 clones, approximately 88% seen once. Sequencing was performed on peripheral blood, taken in the first trimester of pregnancy. The receptor set was obtained from a female donor in good health, enrolled as a control in a pregnancy study.

The rearrangement uses TRBV27 and TRBJ2-5, with no clear D. V was trimmed by 10 bases and J by 7 bases, leaving 13 bases between them. The CDR3 runs to 11 residues. Per germline, CDR1 MNHEY and CDR2 SMNVEV (reference sequence). The DNA of the CDR3 is TGTGCCACCGGAGAACTGGGGACCCAGTACTTC. Translation: CATGELGTQYF.

Here the CDR3 DNA reads TGTGCCAGCAGCGTAGGATCGGGGAGGGCAGATACGCAGTATTTT. This codes for CASSVGSGRADTQYF. This chain connects TRBV9 to TRBJ2-3; the match to TRBD2 covers 7 bases. The trim removed 0 bases at V and 4 bases at J, leaving 5 bases unmatched. Germline lookup yields CDR1 SGDLS and CDR2 YYNGEE. The CDR3 runs to 15 residues.

The J gene is TRBJ2-5, the V gene TRBV7-3; D is perhaps TRBD1 (5 bases). V shed 2 bases and J shed 2 bases, with 12 bases lying between them. The CDR3 is 15 residues long. The V gene's germline CDR1 is SGHTA and CDR2 FQGTGA. For the CDR3, the DNA is TGTGCCAGCAGCTTAGGAAGGGGCGGTCAAGAGACCCAGTACTTC. This sequence encodes CASSLGRGGQETQYF.

The chain employs TRBV19 and TRBJ2-1, with 12 nucleotides matching TRBD2. The CDR3 is made up of 15 amino acids. Losses at the gene ends were 6 bases for V and 4 bases for J; bases not matched to a gene: 4. Germline CDR1 and CDR2: LNHDA and SQIVND (reference sequence). The CDR3 sequence: CASSRTSGEYNEQFF. The DNA for the CDR3 is TGTGCCAGTAGCCGGACTAGCGGGGAATACAATGAGCAGTTCTTC.

The CDR3 reads CASSPDRGGYQPQHF. The DNA for the CDR3 is TGTGCCAGCTCACCCGACAGGGGAGGTTATCAGCCCCAGCATTTT. This chain joins TRBV19 and TRBJ1-5; 8 bases map to TRBD1. The junction had 12 bases not matched to a gene; V was cut back by 9 bases and J by 5 bases. CDR1 LNHDA and CDR2 SQIVND come from the germline V gene (reference sequence). CDR3 length: 15 residues. Combining the CDR3 with reference TRBV19 and TRBJ1-5 gives the whole variable domain DGGITQSPKYLFRKEGQNVTLSCEQNLNHDAMYWYRQDPGQGLRLIYYSQIVNDFQKGDIAEGYSVSREKKESFPLTVTSAQKNPTAFYLCASSPDRGGYQPQHFGDGTRLSIL.

The J gene is TRBJ1-5, the V gene TRBV4-1, with a tentative D call TRBD1 (5 bases). This CDR3 contains 15 residues. V was shortened by 0 bases and J by 7 bases, with 13 bases between the two germline ends. Per germline, CDR1 MGHRA and CDR2 YSYEKL. CDR3 residues: CASSQDGGALQPQHF. Written as DNA, the CDR3 is TGCGCCAGCAGCCAAGATGGTGGGGCTTTACAGCCCCAGCATTTT.